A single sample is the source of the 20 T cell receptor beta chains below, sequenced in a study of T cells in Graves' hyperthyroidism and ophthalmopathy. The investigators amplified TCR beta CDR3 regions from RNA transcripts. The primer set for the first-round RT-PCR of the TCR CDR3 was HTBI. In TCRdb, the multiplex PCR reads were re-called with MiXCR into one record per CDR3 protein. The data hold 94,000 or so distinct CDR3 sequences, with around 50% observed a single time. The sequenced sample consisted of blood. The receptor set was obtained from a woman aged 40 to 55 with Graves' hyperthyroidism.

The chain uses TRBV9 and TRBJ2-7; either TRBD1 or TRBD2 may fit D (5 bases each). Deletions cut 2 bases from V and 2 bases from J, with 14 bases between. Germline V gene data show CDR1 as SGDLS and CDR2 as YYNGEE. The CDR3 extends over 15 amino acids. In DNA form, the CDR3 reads TGTGCCAGCAGCGTGGGCGAGTGGGGGACCTACGAGCAGTACTTC. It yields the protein CASSVGEWGTYEQYF. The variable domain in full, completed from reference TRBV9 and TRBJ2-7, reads DSGVTQTPKHLITATGQRVTLRCSPRSGDLSVYWYQQSLDQGLQFLIQYYNGEERAKGNILERFSAQQFPDLHSELNLSSLELGDSALYFCASSVGEWGTYEQYFGPGTRLTVT.

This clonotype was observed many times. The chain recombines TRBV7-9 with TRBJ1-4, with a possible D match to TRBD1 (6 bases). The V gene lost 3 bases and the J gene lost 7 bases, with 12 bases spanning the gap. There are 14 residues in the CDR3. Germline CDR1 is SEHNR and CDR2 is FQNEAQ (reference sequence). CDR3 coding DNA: TGTGCCAGCAGCTTGGGGGGACACCCTGAAAAACTGTTTTTT. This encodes CASSLGGHPEKLFF.

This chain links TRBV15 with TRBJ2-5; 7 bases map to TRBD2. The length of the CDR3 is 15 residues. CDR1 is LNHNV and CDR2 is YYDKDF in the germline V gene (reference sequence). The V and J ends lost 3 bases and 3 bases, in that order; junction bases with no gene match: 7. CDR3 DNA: TGTGCCACCAGCAGCTCCTACAGCGGGGAAGAGACCCAGTACTTC. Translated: CATSSSYSGEETQYF.

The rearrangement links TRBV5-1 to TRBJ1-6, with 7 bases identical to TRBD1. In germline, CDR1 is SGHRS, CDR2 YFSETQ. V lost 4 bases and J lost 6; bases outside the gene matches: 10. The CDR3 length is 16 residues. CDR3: CASSIRDSFFNSPLHF. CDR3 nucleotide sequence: TGCGCCAGCAGCATCCGGGACAGTTTCTTTAATTCACCCCTCCACTTT.

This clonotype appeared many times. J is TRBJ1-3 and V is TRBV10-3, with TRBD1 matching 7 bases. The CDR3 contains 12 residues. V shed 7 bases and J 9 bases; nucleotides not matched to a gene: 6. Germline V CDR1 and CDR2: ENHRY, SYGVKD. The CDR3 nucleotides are TGTGCCATCATGGCGGCAGGGGGCACCATATATTTT. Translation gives CAIMAAGGTIYF.

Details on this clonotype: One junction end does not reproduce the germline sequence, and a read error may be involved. The CDR3 nucleotides are TGCGCCAGCAGCGCAGGGGTTTATCAGCCCCAGCATTTT. Protein: CASSAGVYQPQHF. The rearrangement links TRBV7-9 to TRBJ1-5; D is perhaps TRBD1 (6 bases). Germline CDR1 reads SEHNR; CDR2 reads FQNEAQ (reference sequence). The CDR3 totals 13 residues.

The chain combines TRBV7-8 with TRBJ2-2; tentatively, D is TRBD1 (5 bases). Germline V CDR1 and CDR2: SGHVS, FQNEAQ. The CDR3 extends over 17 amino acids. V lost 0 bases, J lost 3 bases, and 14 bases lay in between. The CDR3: CASSLAGQGWDTGELFF. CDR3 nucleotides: TGTGCCAGCAGCTTAGCTGGGCAGGGCTGGGACACCGGGGAGCTGTTTTTT. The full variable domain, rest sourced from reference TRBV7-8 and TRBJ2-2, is GAGVSQSPRYKVAKRGQDVALRCDPISGHVSLFWYQQALGQGPEFLTYFQNEAQLDKSGLPSDRFFAERPEGSVSTLKIQRTQQEDSAVYLCASSLAGQGWDTGELFFGEGSRLTVL.

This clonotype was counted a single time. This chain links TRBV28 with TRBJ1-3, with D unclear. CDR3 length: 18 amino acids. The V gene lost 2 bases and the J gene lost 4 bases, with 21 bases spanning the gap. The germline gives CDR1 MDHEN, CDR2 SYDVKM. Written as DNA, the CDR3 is TGTGCCAGCAGTTTAGCTTTTTGGGAGGGTCCGGGAGGAAACACCATATATTTT. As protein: CASSLAFWEGPGGNTIYF. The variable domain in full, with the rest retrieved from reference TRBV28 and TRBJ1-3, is DVKVTQSSRYLVKRTGEKVFLECVQDMDHENMFWYRQDPGLGLRLIYFSYDVKMKEKGDIPEGYSVSREKKERFSLILESASTNQTSMYLCASSLAFWEGPGGNTIYFGEGSWLTVV.

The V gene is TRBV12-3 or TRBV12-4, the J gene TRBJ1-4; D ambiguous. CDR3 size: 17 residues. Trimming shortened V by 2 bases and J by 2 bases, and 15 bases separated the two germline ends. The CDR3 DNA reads TGTGCCAGCAGTTTATTTCCGGCCGGGGATACTAATGAAAAACTGTTTTTT. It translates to CASSLFPAGDTNEKLFF.

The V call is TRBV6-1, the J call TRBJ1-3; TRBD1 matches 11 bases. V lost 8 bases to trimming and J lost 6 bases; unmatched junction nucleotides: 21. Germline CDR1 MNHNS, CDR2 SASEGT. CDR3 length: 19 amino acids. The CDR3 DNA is TGTGCCAGCGGTCCGCGACTTGGACAGGGGGCGACTGGCTTAAACACCATATATTTT. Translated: CASGPRLGQGATGLNTIYF.

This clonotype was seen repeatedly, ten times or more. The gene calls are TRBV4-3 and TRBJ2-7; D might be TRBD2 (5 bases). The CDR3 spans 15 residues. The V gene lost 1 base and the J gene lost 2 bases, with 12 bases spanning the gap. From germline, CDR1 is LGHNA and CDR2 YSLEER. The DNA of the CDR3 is TGCGCCAGCAGCCAAGTTCTTAGCGCTACCTACGAGCAGTACTTC. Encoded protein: CASSQVLSATYEQYF.

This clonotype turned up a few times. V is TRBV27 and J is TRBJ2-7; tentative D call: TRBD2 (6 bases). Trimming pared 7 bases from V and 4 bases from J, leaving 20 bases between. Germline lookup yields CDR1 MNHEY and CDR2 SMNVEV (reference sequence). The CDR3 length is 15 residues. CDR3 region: CASTPRVGGGYEQYF. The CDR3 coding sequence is TGTGCCAGCACACCCAGGGTGGGAGGCGGTTACGAGCAGTACTTC.

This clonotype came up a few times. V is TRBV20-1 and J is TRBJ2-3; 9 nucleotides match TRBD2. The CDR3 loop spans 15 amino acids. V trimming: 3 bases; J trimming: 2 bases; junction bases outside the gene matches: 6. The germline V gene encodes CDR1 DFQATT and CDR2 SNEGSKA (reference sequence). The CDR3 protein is CSARGREGPTDTQYF. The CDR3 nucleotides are TGCAGTGCTAGGGGGCGGGAGGGACCCACAGATACGCAGTATTTT.

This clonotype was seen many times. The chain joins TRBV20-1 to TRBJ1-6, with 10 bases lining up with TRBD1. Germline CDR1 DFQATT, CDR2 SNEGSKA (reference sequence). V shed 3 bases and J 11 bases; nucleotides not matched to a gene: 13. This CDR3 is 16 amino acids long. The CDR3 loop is CSASREGTGVFAPLHF. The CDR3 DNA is TGCAGTGCTAGTCGGGAGGGGACAGGGGTTTTTGCACCCCTCCACTTT.

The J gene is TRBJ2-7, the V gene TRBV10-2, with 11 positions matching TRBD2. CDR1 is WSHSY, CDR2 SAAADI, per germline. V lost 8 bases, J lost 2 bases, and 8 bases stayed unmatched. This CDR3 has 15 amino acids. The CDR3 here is CASQPLAGGAYEQYF. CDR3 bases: TGCGCCAGCCAGCCCCTAGCGGGAGGAGCCTACGAGCAGTACTTC.

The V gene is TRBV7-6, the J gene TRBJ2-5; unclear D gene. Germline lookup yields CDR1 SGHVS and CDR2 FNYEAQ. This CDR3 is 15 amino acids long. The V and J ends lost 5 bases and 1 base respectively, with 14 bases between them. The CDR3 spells CASSHGVGIQETQYF. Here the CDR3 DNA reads TGTGCCAGCAGCCATGGCGTGGGAATCCAAGAGACCCAGTACTTC.

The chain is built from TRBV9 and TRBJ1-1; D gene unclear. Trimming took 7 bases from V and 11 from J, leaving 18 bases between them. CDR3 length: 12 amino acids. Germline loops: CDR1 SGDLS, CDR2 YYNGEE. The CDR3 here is CASEPAARGAFF. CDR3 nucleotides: TGTGCCAGCGAGCCGGCGGCCCGAGGGGCTTTCTTT.

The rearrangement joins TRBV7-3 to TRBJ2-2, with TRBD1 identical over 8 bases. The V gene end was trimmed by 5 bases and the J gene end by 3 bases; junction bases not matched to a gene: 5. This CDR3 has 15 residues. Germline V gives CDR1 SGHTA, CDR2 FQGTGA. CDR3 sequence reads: CASSPGTGYTGELFF. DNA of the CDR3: TGTGCCAGCAGCCCCGGGACAGGTTACACCGGGGAGCTGTTTTTT.

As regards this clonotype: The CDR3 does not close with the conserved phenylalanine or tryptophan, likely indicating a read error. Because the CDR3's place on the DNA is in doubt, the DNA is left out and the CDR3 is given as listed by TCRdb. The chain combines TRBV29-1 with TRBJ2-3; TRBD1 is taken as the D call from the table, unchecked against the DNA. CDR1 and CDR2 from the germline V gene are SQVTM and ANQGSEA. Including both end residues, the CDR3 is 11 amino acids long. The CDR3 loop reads CSVEGGDRGRM.

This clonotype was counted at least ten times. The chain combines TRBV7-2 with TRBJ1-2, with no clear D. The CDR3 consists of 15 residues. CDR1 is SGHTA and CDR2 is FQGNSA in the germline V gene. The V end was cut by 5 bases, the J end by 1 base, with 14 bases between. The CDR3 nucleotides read TGTGCCAGCAGCCAAGATTTGGGCAATAACTATGGCTACACCTTC. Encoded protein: CASSQDLGNNYGYTF.